Listed below are T cell receptor beta chains from one sample, sequenced in a study of shared clonotypes between healthy human individuals. Only in-frame clones appear in the TCRdb table, and some are missing; sequencing was by immunoSEQ multiplex PCR. The sample includes roughly 2.6 million clones, more than 80% of them seen just once. Sequencing was performed on naive CD4+ T cells sorted from blood. These receptors all stem from a man between 18 and 29 years old in good health. Both conserved end residues are part of each CDR3. Fields, in order: D gene, clone size, V gene, J gene, CDR3 protein, CDR3 DNA. The D gene is left open where the match is weak. Clone size is given for some rows only: seen once, a few or many times, or a class if the clone is expanded.

TRBD1	once	TRBV7-9	TRBJ2-1	CASSSGQGGYNEQFF	TGTGCCAGCAGCTCGGGACAGGGTGGATACAATGAGCAGTTCTTC
.	few	TRBV10-1	TRBJ1-1	CASSEAGTHGAFF	TGCGCCAGCAGTGAGGCAGGGACTCATGGAGCTTTCTTT
TRBD2	.	TRBV7-2	TRBJ2-1	CASRSGLAGQEQFF	TGTGCCAGCAGATCTGGACTAGCGGGGCAAGAGCAGTTCTTC
TRBD1	.	TRBV30	TRBJ1-3	CAWGQGIGNTIYF	TGTGCCTGGGGACAGGGGATTGGAAACACCATATATTTT
TRBD2	.	TRBV5-4	TRBJ2-7	CASSLVGVAGDEQYF	TGTGCCAGCAGCTTGGTCGGGGTAGCGGGAGACGAGCAGTACTTC
TRBD1	.	TRBV5-8	TRBJ2-5	CASSPQGDARETQYF	TGTGCCAGCAGCCCCCAGGGGGATGCCAGAGAGACCCAGTACTTC
.	.	TRBV10-3	TRBJ2-7	CATKRGEDEQYF	TGTGCCACCAAAAGGGGGGAGGACGAGCAGTACTTC
.	.	TRBV11-2	TRBJ2-2	CASSLGSGGGELFF	TGTGCCAGCAGCCTGGGGAGTGGAGGCGGGGAGCTGTTTTTT
TRBD1	.	TRBV13	TRBJ1-4	CASSLTGTGGPPRTEKLFF	TGTGCCAGCAGCTTGACCGGGACAGGGGGCCCCCCGAGGACTGAAAAACTGTTTTTT
.	.	TRBV13	TRBJ1-3	CASSLGGPTWENTIYF	TGTGCCAGCAGCCTAGGGGGGCCGACGTGGGAAAACACCATATATTTT
.	.	TRBV6-6	TRBJ1-5	CASRKQGAQPQHF	TGTGCCAGCAGGAAACAGGGAGCGCAGCCCCAGCATTTT
.	.	TRBV18	TRBJ1-4	CASSPSGTEKLFF	TGTGCCAGCTCACCCAGTGGGACCGAAAAACTGTTTTTT
TRBD2	.	TRBV4-1	TRBJ2-3	CASSQGAGGSTDTQYF	TGCGCCAGCAGCCAAGGGGCGGGGGGGTCCACAGATACGCAGTATTTT
.	.	TRBV6-5	TRBJ1-4	CASSYRGGENEKLFF	TGTGCCAGCAGTTACCGGGGGGGGGAGAATGAAAAACTGTTTTTT
.	.	TRBV7-9	TRBJ1-1	CASSLVWGGTEAFF	TGTGCCAGCAGCTTAGTATGGGGAGGCACTGAAGCTTTCTTT
.	.	TRBV9	TRBJ2-2	CASSGRQINTGELFF	TGTGCCAGCAGCGGACGGCAGATAAACACCGGGGAGCTGTTTTTT
.	.	TRBV28	TRBJ1-6	CASSFQGLRDSPLHF	TGTGCCAGCAGTTTCCAAGGCCTCAGGGATTCACCCCTCCACTTT
TRBD2	.	TRBV14	TRBJ2-7	CASSQTSGEQYF	TGTGCCAGCAGCCAAACTAGCGGCGAGCAGTACTTC
TRBD1	.	TRBV5-4	TRBJ1-4	CASSSGQGTTNEKLFF	TGTGCCAGCAGCTCGGGACAGGGGACAACTAATGAAAAACTGTTTTTT
.	.	TRBV29-1	TRBJ2-5	CSVEDTGRQYF	TGCAGCGTTGAAGATACAGGGAGGCAGTACTTC
.	.	TRBV11-2	TRBJ2-7	CASSFSEGANEQYF	TGTGCCAGCAGCTTCTCGGAGGGGGCAAACGAGCAGTACTTC
TRBD1	.	TRBV7-8	TRBJ2-2	CASSSEDRANTGELFF	TGTGCCAGCAGCTCTGAGGACAGGGCGAACACCGGGGAGCTGTTTTTT
.	once	TRBV19	TRBJ2-2	CASSHDLNTGELFF	TGTGCCAGTAGCCATGACTTGAACACCGGGGAGCTGTTTTTT
TRBD2	.	TRBV5-4	TRBJ2-3	CASSLASGLAGGSTDTQYF	TGTGCCAGCAGCTTGGCGAGCGGACTAGCGGGAGGGTCCACAGATACGCAGTATTTT
.	.	TRBV6-1	TRBJ2-1	CATALLNEQFF	TGTGCCACTGCGCTTTTGAATGAGCAGTTCTTC
TRBD2	.	TRBV30	TRBJ2-5	CAWQRTRGLAGYQETQYF	TGTGCCTGGCAAAGAACTAGGGGGCTAGCGGGGTACCAAGAGACCCAGTACTTC
.	.	TRBV6-5	TRBJ2-1	CASMGSPNNEQFF	TGTGCCAGCATGGGCTCTCCTAACAATGAGCAGTTCTTC
TRBD2	once	TRBV15	TRBJ2-5	CATSPRGGGMETQYF	TGTGCCACCAGCCCCCGTGGGGGGGGGATGGAGACCCAGTACTTC
TRBD1	.	TRBV19	TRBJ1-3	CASRLRGQAGNTIYF	TGTGCCAGTAGGCTCAGGGGGCAGGCTGGAAACACCATATATTTT
TRBD1	.	TRBV5-1	TRBJ2-7	CASSFGTGAPYEQYF	TGCGCCAGCAGCTTCGGGACAGGGGCTCCTTACGAGCAGTACTTC
.	.	TRBV6-1	TRBJ1-5	CASSEGAGFSNQPQHF	TGTGCCAGCAGTGAAGGGGCAGGGTTCAGCAATCAGCCCCAGCATTTT
TRBD1	.	TRBV18	TRBJ1-2	CASSQDTGVSSGYTF	TGTGCCAGCTCACAGGACACAGGGGTCTCTTCTGGCTACACCTTC
TRBD1	.	TRBV28	TRBJ1-5	CASRQGTEYNSNQPQHF	TGTGCCAGCAGGCAAGGGACAGAGTATAATAGCAATCAGCCCCAGCATTTT
.	.	TRBV28	TRBJ1-2	CASTAVANYGYTF	TGTGCCAGCACTGCGGTGGCTAACTATGGCTACACCTTC
.	.	TRBV4-3	TRBJ2-3	CASSQEGPPLGTDTQYF	TGCGCCAGCAGCCAAGAGGGACCCCCACTCGGCACAGATACGCAGTATTTT
.	.	TRBV19	TRBJ1-6	CASSIVPGNSPLHF	TGTGCCAGTAGTATAGTACCGGGGAATTCACCCCTCCACTTT
.	.	TRBV6-5	TRBJ2-1	CASRTGQSSYNEQFF	TGTGCCAGCAGAACAGGACAGAGCTCCTACAATGAGCAGTTCTTC
.	.	TRBV5-1	TRBJ2-3	CASSLAGEDTQYF	TGCGCCAGCAGCTTGGCTGGGGAAGATACGCAGTATTTT
.	.	TRBV4-1	TRBJ1-2	CASSRGEGLNYGYTF	TGCGCCAGCAGCCGGGGAGAGGGGTTGAACTATGGCTACACCTTC
TRBD1	.	TRBV4-1	TRBJ1-5	CASSPGQGSGNQPQHF	TGCGCCAGCAGCCCTGGACAGGGAAGTGGCAATCAGCCCCAGCATTTT
.	few	TRBV7-9	TRBJ2-1	CASSLASAGRRDEQFF	TGTGCCAGCAGCTTAGCGTCGGCAGGGAGAAGGGATGAGCAGTTCTTC
.	.	TRBV6-5	TRBJ1-1	CASSSGTLGSTEAFF	TGTGCCAGCAGTTCCGGCACCCTAGGGAGCACTGAAGCTTTCTTT
TRBD1	once	TRBV7-2	TRBJ2-2	CASSPRTGETGELFF	TGTGCCAGCAGCCCCAGGACAGGGGAAACCGGGGAGCTGTTTTTT
TRBD1	.	TRBV25-1	TRBJ2-7	CASSPNNRGEQYF	TGTGCCAGCAGTCCAAACAACAGGGGCGAGCAGTACTTC
.	once	TRBV30	TRBJ2-7	CAWTGTYEQYF	TGTGCCTGGACGGGAACTTACGAGCAGTACTTC
.	.	TRBV28	TRBJ1-2	CASSVRTEFYGYTF	TGTGCCAGCAGTGTACGGACGGAATTCTATGGCTACACCTTC
.	.	TRBV10-3	TRBJ1-2	CAISRRQDYGYTF	TGTGCCATCAGTCGGCGACAGGATTATGGCTACACCTTC
.	once	TRBV23-1	TRBJ2-5	CASSQWVTDQETQYF	TGCGCCAGCAGTCAATGGGTGACAGACCAAGAGACCCAGTACTTC
.	.	TRBV25-1	TRBJ1-4	CASSLANEKLFF	TGTGCCAGCAGTTTGGCTAATGAAAAACTGTTTTTT
TRBD1	once	TRBV7-3	TRBJ1-4	CASSLGQGEKLFF	TGTGCCAGCAGCTTAGGACAGGGTGAAAAACTGTTTTTT
.	once	TRBV2	TRBJ2-3	CASSAQDGVDTQYF	TGTGCCAGCAGTGCCCAGGATGGGGTGGATACGCAGTATTTT